The 16 T cell receptor beta chains below all came from one sample that was sequenced in a study of T cells in Graves' hyperthyroidism and ophthalmopathy. What was amplified from RNA transcripts were TCR beta CDR3 regions. The TCR CDR3 first-round RT-PCR relied on the HTBI primer set. TCRdb passed the multiplex PCR reads through MiXCR, listing each CDR3 protein once. There are 340,000 or so distinct CDR3 sequences in the sample; 15% to 20% occur only once, and around 34% lies in the top ten. Sequencing was carried out using blood. The receptors come from a man younger than 40 with Graves' hyperthyroidism.

This clonotype was recorded at least ten times. The chain recombines TRBV11-1 with TRBJ2-1; D is possibly TRBD2 (6 bases). The CDR3 has 14 residues. Germline CDR1 SGHAT, CDR2 FQDESV (reference sequence). V lost 11 bases to trimming and J lost 5 bases, with 19 bases between them. CDR3 bases: TGTGCCGCCGGGCGGACGACGGGGGACAATGAGCAGTTCTTC. Translated: CAAGRTTGDNEQFF.

This clonotype came up many times. V is TRBV5-8 and J is TRBJ2-5; 8 bases agree with TRBD2. Germline-derived CDR1 and CDR2 are SGHTS and YDEGEE. The V segment lost 1 base and the J segment 5 bases; nucleotides outside the gene matches: 10. The CDR3 loop spans 16 amino acids. The CDR3 spells CASSLLGSGNGETQYF. CDR3 nucleotide sequence: TGTGCCAGCAGCTTGCTGGGTAGCGGGAATGGGGAGACCCAGTACTTC.

This clonotype showed up just a few times. This clone may be a read error of a much larger clone one base away. The J gene is TRBJ2-3, the V gene TRBV7-2; D is unclear. This CDR3 is 13 amino acids long. Germline lookup yields CDR1 SGHTA and CDR2 FQGNSA. CDR3 region: CASTQPPTDMQYF. The DNA of the CDR3 is TGTGCCAGCACCCAACCCCCCACAGATATGCAGTATTTT.

This clonotype was recorded many times. The chain links TRBV28 to TRBJ2-7, with TRBD1 identical over 8 bases. J lost 6 bases, V lost 8 bases, and 12 bases had no gene match. This CDR3 contains 14 residues. The germline gives CDR1 MDHEN, CDR2 SYDVKM. The CDR3 coding sequence is TGTGCCAGCGAGGGAGCGAATACAGGGGGCGAGCAGTACTTC. It specifies CASEGANTGGEQYF.

This clonotype was counted ten times or more. The chain couples TRBV6-1 to TRBJ2-4; D perhaps matches TRBD2 (6 bases). Germline V CDR1 and CDR2: MNHNS, SASEGT. V was clipped by 6 bases and J by 8 bases, with 14 bases between them. The CDR3 loop spans 13 amino acids. The DNA of the CDR3 is TGTGCCAGCAGCCCCGGGACTCGGGACATTCAGTACTTC. This gives the protein CASSPGTRDIQYF.

The DNA for the CDR3 is TGTGCCAGCTCACCGTCCCGGGACAGGGGCGGGCAGCCCCAGCATTTT. It encodes CASSPSRDRGGQPQHF. The rearrangement joins TRBV18 to TRBJ1-5; 10 positions agree with TRBD1. CDR1 is KGHSH and CDR2 is LQKENI in the germline V gene. The V gene end was trimmed by 3 bases and the J gene end by 7 bases; junction bases not matched to a gene: 9. The CDR3 is 16 amino acids.

Only a few counts were recorded for this clonotype. A much larger clone lies a single base off, so this may be a read error. The chain employs TRBV7-2 and TRBJ2-1; D possibly corresponds to TRBD2 (6 bases). The CDR3 totals 15 residues. The ends were cut back, 5 bases at V and 2 bases at J, with 13 bases in the middle. The germline V gene has CDR1 SGHTA and CDR2 FQGNSA. The CDR3 loop is CASSPRTNTYNEQFF. The CDR3 DNA sequence: TGTGCCAGCAGCCCAAGGACTAATACCTACAATGAGCAGTTCTTC.

The sample holds many counts of this clonotype. The gene calls are TRBV11-2 and TRBJ2-5; 7 nucleotides align to TRBD2. Germline V lookup: CDR1 SGHAT, CDR2 FQNNGV. This CDR3 has 15 amino acids. V shed 5 bases, J shed 3 bases, and the junction held 9 bases outside the gene matches. CDR3 sequence (DNA): TGTGCCAGCAGCCTCGGGGCTAGCGGAAAAGAGACCCAGTACTTC. Amino acid sequence: CASSLGASGKETQYF.

This clonotype was seen repeatedly, ten times or more. The rearrangement links TRBV12-3 or TRBV12-4 to TRBJ2-5; the D gene is possibly TRBD1 (6 bases). The CDR3 loop spans 14 amino acids. V lost 1 base to trimming and J lost 4 bases, with 10 bases between them. As DNA, the CDR3 is TGTGCCAGCAGTTTAGACAGGGAAGGAGAGACCCAGTACTTC. This codes for CASSLDREGETQYF.

This rearrangement joins TRBV7-3 to TRBJ1-6; D is ambiguous. The V end lost 3 bases, the J end lost 7 bases, and 7 bases lay between the germline ends. This CDR3 is 13 amino acids long. CDR1 is SGHTA and CDR2 is FQGTGA in the germline V gene. The CDR3: CASSFRANSPLHF. CDR3 DNA sequence: TGTGCCAGCAGCTTTCGGGCGAATTCACCCCTCCACTTT.

This chain's CDR3 is CATSDTLMGPDTQYF. CDR3 nucleotides: TGTGCCACCAGTGACACTTTAATGGGCCCAGATACGCAGTATTTT. The chain joins TRBV24-1 to TRBJ2-3; D gene unclear. Germline V gene lookup returns CDR1 KGHDR and CDR2 SFDVKD. There are 15 residues in the CDR3. The V gene lost 4 bases and the J gene lost 4 bases, with 14 bases spanning the gap.

The CDR3 spells CASSRTGEPSWETQYF. The CDR3 nucleotides read TGTGCCAGCAGCCGGACAGGGGAGCCAAGCTGGGAGACCCAGTACTTC. The V call is TRBV7-9, the J call TRBJ2-5; TRBD1 matches at 9 bases. CDR1 is SEHNR, CDR2 FQNEAQ, per germline (reference sequence). This CDR3 is 16 amino acids long. The junction had 12 bases not matched to a gene; V was cut back by 5 bases and J by 5 bases.

Many counts were recorded for this clonotype. This rearrangement joins TRBV11-2 to TRBJ2-7, with D perhaps given as TRBD1 or TRBD2 (5 bases each). Trimming removed 1 base at V and 1 base at J, with 11 bases between. In germline, CDR1 is SGHAT, CDR2 FQNNGV. CDR3 size: 15 residues. In DNA, the CDR3 is TGTGCCAGCAGCTTAGCCCGCTGGGGGTCCTACGAGCAGTACTTC. Its protein product is CASSLARWGSYEQYF.

This clonotype was detected many times. The chain joins TRBV12-3 or TRBV12-4 to TRBJ1-2; a possible D gene is TRBD1 (5 bases). This CDR3 is built from 13 residues. Trimming stripped 4 bases from V and 4 bases from J, with 10 bases between. The CDR3 region is CASSSRGLYGYTF. For the CDR3, the DNA is TGTGCCAGCAGTTCCCGGGGACTCTATGGCTACACCTTC.

This clonotype was detected many times. The chain employs TRBV7-9 and TRBJ1-1; no definite D call. Per the germline V gene, CDR1 is SEHNR and CDR2 is FQNEAQ (reference sequence). V was trimmed by 4 bases and J by 8 bases, leaving 14 bases between them. CDR3 length: 13 amino acids. The CDR3 reads CASSSLRPGEAFF. The CDR3 DNA sequence: TGTGCCAGCAGCTCCCTCAGGCCCGGGGAAGCTTTCTTT.

This clonotype has just a few counts. The chain employs TRBV6-1 and TRBJ2-1; tentatively, D is TRBD1 or TRBD2 (6 bases each). The CDR3 runs to 14 residues. The ends were cut back, 5 bases at V and 1 base at J, with 9 bases in the middle. Germline assignment: CDR1 MNHNS and CDR2 SASEGT. CDR3 amino acids: CASSRGLSYNEQFF. CDR3 DNA: TGTGCCAGCAGTCGGGGGCTGTCCTACAATGAGCAGTTCTTC.